This T cell receptor beta chain derives from a study of response to subunit inactivated influenza vaccine. Notes on the study in general: Every seasonal influenza vaccination brings in few new T cells, the authors suggested.

Trimming left V 3 bases short and J 9 bases short, with 9 bases between. The CDR3 covers 11 residues. Germline CDR1 reads SQVTM; CDR2 reads ANQGSEA. Of note for this clonotype: Its specificity is unknown.

A single record per CDR3 protein comes from TCRdb applying MiXCR to the RT-PCR reads. The data contain 150,000 or so distinct CDR3 sequences, around 11% of them singletons. The TCR originated in a man aged 50-75 years who received an inactivated influenza vaccine. The sample in question was CD8+ T cells sorted from PBMCs, obtained around 25 months after vaccination. The V gene is TRBV29-1, the J gene TRBJ2-1, with D unclear. CDR3 amino acids: CSVDSGGEQFF. DNA for the CDR3: TGCAGCGTTGATTCGGGTGGTGAGCAGTTCTTC.